These 12 T cell receptor beta chains came from one sample sequenced in a study of blood T cell repertoires in COVID-19. Measured with immunoSEQ multiplex PCR; TCRdb has only the in-frame clones, and not every one. The sample records approximately 460,000 clones, about 88% being singletons. Sequencing input: peripheral blood. These receptors originate from a man younger than 35 with COVID-19, enrolled during active disease.

V usage is TRBV30 and J usage is TRBJ2-1, with 11 positions matching TRBD2. The germline V gene encodes CDR1 GTSNPN and CDR2 SVGIG (reference sequence). The CDR3 runs to 17 residues. Germline trimming cut 2 bases from V and 8 bases from J; bases unmatched to any gene: 14. In DNA, the CDR3 is TGTGCCTGGAGTCCTGCTAGCGGGAGGTATCTAGTCTATGAGCAGTTCTTC. It specifies CAWSPASGRYLVYEQFF.

This sequence joins TRBV18 and TRBJ2-1, with 10 bases aligning to TRBD2. This CDR3 contains 15 residues. Looked up from germline, CDR1 is KGHSH and CDR2 is LQKENI. V lost 0 bases, J lost 6 bases, and 2 bases stayed unmatched. The CDR3 DNA sequence: TGTGCCAGCTCACCACCGGGACTAGCGACCAATGAGCAGTTCTTC. Translated, it gives CASSPPGLATNEQFF.

The chain uses TRBV4-1 and TRBJ2-7; 7 bases fit TRBD2. CDR3 size: 16 residues. Per the germline V gene, CDR1 is MGHRA and CDR2 is YSYEKL. The ends lost 1 base at V and 0 bases at J; junction bases unmatched: 6. The CDR3 DNA reads TGCGCCAGCAGCCAAGTAAGACTAGCAAGCTCCTACGAGCAGTACTTC. It is translated as CASSQVRLASSYEQYF.

This sequence joins TRBV6-1 and TRBJ1-1, with TRBD1 matching over 7 bases. V was clipped by 2 bases and J by 4 bases; unmatched bases: 4. Germline lookup yields CDR1 MNHNS and CDR2 SASEGT. The CDR3 is 14 residues long. The CDR3 DNA reads TGTGCCAGCAGTGAAACAGGGGAAGGCACTGAAGCTTTCTTT. This encodes CASSETGEGTEAFF.

The chain employs TRBV19 and TRBJ2-1; D possibly uses TRBD1 or TRBD2 (10 bases each). This CDR3 spans 20 amino acids. Germline assignment: CDR1 LNHDA and CDR2 SQIVND (reference sequence). V was shortened by 7 bases and J by 3 bases, with 31 bases between the two germline ends. The CDR3 loop reads CASTTRDRGSGRVVYNEQFF. The CDR3 DNA sequence: TGTGCCAGTACCACCCGGGACAGGGGAAGCGGGAGGGTAGTCTACAATGAGCAGTTCTTC.

V and J are TRBV5-8 and TRBJ2-7; 9 nucleotides align to TRBD2. The CDR3 extends over 16 amino acids. Germline-derived CDR1 and CDR2 are SGHTS and YDEGEE. V lost 4 bases to trimming and J lost 4 bases; unmatched junction nucleotides: 12. The CDR3 DNA is TGTGCCAGCAGCCGACGAGCTAGCGGGAAGGGTTACGAGCAGTACTTC. Its protein is CASSRRASGKGYEQYF.

This clone showed up just a few times. V usage is TRBV24-1 and J usage is TRBJ2-2, with D possibly TRBD1 on 5 matching bases. CDR1 KGHDR and CDR2 SFDVKD come from the germline V gene. The CDR3 is 14 residues long. V was pared by 7 bases and J by 3 bases, with 11 bases between. The CDR3 DNA follows: TGTGCCACCAGACAGGAATCGGACACCGGGGAGCTGTTTTTT. It translates to CATRQESDTGELFF.

V usage is TRBV6-5 and J usage is TRBJ1-1; no clear D. The CDR3 has 13 residues. The V end lost 6 bases, the J end lost 8 bases, and 16 bases lay between the germline ends. The germline V gene encodes CDR1 MNHEY and CDR2 SVGAGI. CDR3 in DNA: TGTGCCAGCAGGGGCTCCAGCCTTACGGAAGCTTTCTTT. Protein: CASRGSSLTEAFF.

This rearrangement joins TRBV2 to TRBJ2-1, with 7 bases aligning to TRBD1. Trimming cost V 7 bases and J 7 bases; bases outside gene matches: 7. Germline CDR1 is SNHLY and CDR2 is FYNNEI. This CDR3 has 13 amino acids. In DNA, the CDR3 is TGTGCCAGCACTCGACAGGGCCTGAATGAGCAGTTCTTC. Translated: CASTRQGLNEQFF.

The rearrangement links TRBV7-8 to TRBJ2-2; perhaps TRBD2 as D (7 bases). V lost 7 bases to trimming and J lost 4 bases, with 13 bases between them. Germline assignment: CDR1 SGHVS and CDR2 FQNEAQ. The CDR3 is made up of 14 amino acids. In DNA, the CDR3 is TGTGCCAGCAAGGGGGGGGCCTTCACCGGGGAGCTGTTTTTT. Its protein product is CASKGGAFTGELFF.

This clone was seen only once. The V and J genes are TRBV24-1 and TRBJ1-2, with D possibly being TRBD1 (5 bases). V lost 3 bases to trimming and J lost 8 bases, with 12 bases between them. The CDR3 runs to 13 residues. CDR1 and CDR2 (germline): KGHDR, SFDVKD. CDR3 sequence reads: CATSDQGFGGYTF. The CDR3, as DNA: TGTGCCACCAGTGATCAGGGTTTTGGAGGCTACACCTTC.

The chain carries TRBV4-2 and TRBJ2-2, with 8 bases that match TRBD2. Unmatched junction bases numbered 11, after V lost 3 bases and J lost 8 bases. Looked up from germline, CDR1 is LGHNA and CDR2 is YNFKEQ. This CDR3 comprises 16 residues. This chain's CDR3 is CASSQSGGAGEGELFF. Here the CDR3 DNA reads TGTGCCAGCAGCCAGAGCGGGGGCGCTGGAGAGGGGGAGCTGTTTTTT.